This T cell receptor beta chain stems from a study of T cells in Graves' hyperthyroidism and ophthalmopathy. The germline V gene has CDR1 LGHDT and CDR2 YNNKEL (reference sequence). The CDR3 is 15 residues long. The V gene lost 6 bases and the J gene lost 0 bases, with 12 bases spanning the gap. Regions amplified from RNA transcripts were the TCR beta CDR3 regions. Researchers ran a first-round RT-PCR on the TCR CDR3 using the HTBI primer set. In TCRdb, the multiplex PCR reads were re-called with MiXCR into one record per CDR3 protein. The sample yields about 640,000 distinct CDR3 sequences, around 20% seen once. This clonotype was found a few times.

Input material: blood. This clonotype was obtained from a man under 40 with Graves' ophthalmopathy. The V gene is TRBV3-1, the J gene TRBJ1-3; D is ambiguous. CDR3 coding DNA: TGTGCCAGCAGACCAACAGCGGTCTCTGGAAACACCATATATTTT. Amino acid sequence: CASRPTAVSGNTIYF.